The entry that follows covers one T cell receptor beta chain sequence. V lost 5 bases and J lost 7, with 26 bases in between. The CDR3 length is 17 residues. Germline V gene lookup returns CDR1 LNHDA and CDR2 SQIVND (reference sequence). Measured with immunoSEQ multiplex PCR; TCRdb has only the in-frame clones, and not every one. This table holds some 2 million clones, 85% to 95% found once. This entry is derived from a study of shared clonotypes between healthy human individuals. Sequences were obtained from naive CD4+ T cells sorted from blood. Subset: CD45RA+ positively selected. This TCR derives from a man aged 18 to 30 in good health. The chain combines TRBV19 with TRBJ1-2, with D perhaps matching TRBD1 (6 bases). The CDR3 spells CASSQGGFWRAGTGYTF. Written as DNA, the CDR3 is TGTGCCAGTAGTCAAGGGGGGTTCTGGAGGGCAGGTACTGGCTACACCTTC.